The 28 T cell receptor beta chains given below trace back to one sample, sequenced in a study of tumor and adjacent non-tumor tissue in lung cancer. RNA was extracted from bulk tissue without any cell sorting. TCRbeta libraries were built with three rounds of nested PCR, modified from ARM-PCR. TCRdb reanalysed the multiplex PCR reads using MiXCR and keeps one entry per CDR3 protein. The data show about 120,000 distinct CDR3 sequences, approximately 84% seen once. The sample was lung tumor tissue. Receptor source: a man aged 70 or older with non-small cell lung cancer.

As for this clonotype: At one end the junction does not follow the germline gene, possibly because of a read error. The CDR3 DNA follows: TGTACCAGCAGCGGGGACAGCATAGGCTACGGGCAGTACTTC. This translates into CTSSGDSIGYGQYF. The chain has TRBV11-2 and TRBJ2-7, with D perhaps being TRBD1 or TRBD2 (7 bases each). The CDR3 covers 14 residues. Germline values: CDR1 SGHAT, CDR2 FQNNGV.

As regards this clonotype: The junction and the germline gene differ at one end; a read error may be behind it. The V and J genes are TRBV12-3 or TRBV12-4 and TRBJ1-5, with TRBD1 as a possible D gene (5 bases). The CDR3 length is 14 residues. The CDR3 loop reads CASSGRREDLPLHF. The CDR3 DNA reads as TGTGCCAGCAGTGGACGCAGGGAAGATCTGCCCCTGCATTTT.

About this clonotype itself: One end of the junction is discordant with germline, which a read error may explain. This sequence joins TRBV4-1 and TRBJ2-2, with 11 bases fitting TRBD2. The CDR3 contains 20 residues. CDR1 and CDR2 (germline): MGHRA, YSYEKL. The chain's CDR3 is CTSRSRGSSGGPRGIGELFF. CDR3 DNA: TGCACCAGCAGATCAAGAGGGTCTAGCGGGGGGCCGCGGGGAATCGGGGAGCTGTTCTTT.

A remark on this clonotype: The junction departs from germline at one end; a sequencing error may be responsible. The rearrangement joins TRBV5-5 to TRBJ1-1; D gene unclear. Germline CDR1 and CDR2: SGHKS and YYEKEE (reference sequence). The CDR3 is made up of 16 amino acids. CDR3 residues: CANTLIPPGGVTEAFF. CDR3 nucleotides: TGTGCCAACACATTAATTCCCCCCGGAGGCGTTACTGAGGCTTTCTTT.

Concerning this clonotype itself: A read error may account for a junction end that differs from germline. J is TRBJ2-5 and V is TRBV6-2 or TRBV6-3; 9 bases are shared with TRBD1. Germline V gene data show CDR1 as MNHEY and CDR2 as SVGEGT. This CDR3 is built from 16 residues. The CDR3 is CASSPRGQGIWETQYF. The CDR3 nucleotides are TGTGCCAGCAGCCCCCGAGGACAGGGGATTTGGGAGACTCAGTACTTC.

A remark on this clonotype: The CDR3 carries no conserved terminal phenylalanine or tryptophan, so it likely arises from a read error. This chain uses TRBV6-6 with TRBJ1-1; a possible D gene is TRBD1 (6 bases). The CDR3 length is 15 residues. Germline V CDR1 and CDR2: MNHNY, SVGAGI (reference sequence). V was trimmed by 6 bases and J by 1 base, leaving 15 bases between them. Here the CDR3 DNA reads TGTGCCAGCAGCCCATGTGGGGGGCGGAACACTGAAGCTTTCTAT. Translated: CASSPCGGRNTEAFY.

This clonotype was seen only once. Likely a read error: the CDR3 ends without its conserved phenylalanine or tryptophan. The V gene is TRBV20-1, the J gene TRBJ2-7; TRBD2 aligns across 10 bases. Germline loops: CDR1 DFQATT, CDR2 SNEGSKA (reference sequence). The CDR3 has 15 amino acids. CDR3 DNA sequence: TGCAGTGTTAGTAACTCGGGACTAGCGATTTACGACCAGTACATC. Residues: CSVSNSGLAIYDQYI.

This clonotype appeared once. The V and J genes are TRBV4-1 and TRBJ2-7; TRBD1 matches at 9 bases. Germline V gives CDR1 MGHRA, CDR2 YSYEKL. The V segment lost 6 bases and the J segment 3 bases; nucleotides outside the gene matches: 6. The CDR3 is 14 residues long. The CDR3 loop reads CASSFRDRDYEQYF. CDR3 DNA: TGCGCCAGCAGTTTCCGGGACAGGGACTACGAGCAGTACTTC.

As for this clonotype: The junction departs from germline at one end; a sequencing error may be responsible. The chain uses TRBV6-2 or TRBV6-3 and TRBJ2-7; no clear D. From germline, CDR1 is MNHEY and CDR2 SVGEGT. The CDR3 has 15 residues. The CDR3 DNA is TGTGCTAGCAGTTCCAGGCAGGCCAACTCCTACGAGAAGTACTTC. As protein: CASSSRQANSYEKYF.

For this clonotype: A read error may account for a junction end that differs from germline. V gene TRBV4-2 combines with J gene TRBJ2-3; D possibly corresponds to TRBD2 (7 bases). The CDR3 length is 15 residues. In germline, CDR1 is LGHNA, CDR2 YNFKEQ. The CDR3 coding sequence is TGCGCCAGCAGCCCCAGTAAGGGGGGGCCAGCTACGCAGTATTTT. This translates into CASSPSKGGPATQYF.

In regard to this clonotype: At one end the junction does not follow the germline gene, possibly because of a read error. The chain uses TRBV6-6 and TRBJ1-1; no reliable D call. CDR1 MNHNY and CDR2 SVGAGI come from the germline V gene (reference sequence). This CDR3 contains 14 residues. The CDR3 loop is CASSSVELNTEAFF. The DNA for the CDR3 is TGTGCCAGTAGTTCGGTGGAATTAAACACTGAAGCTTTTTTT.

This clonotype was counted between two and nine times. Mismatch with germline at one junction end may stem from a read error. This chain links TRBV6-2 or TRBV6-3 with TRBJ2-3; no definite D call. Germline-derived CDR1 and CDR2 are MNHEY and SVGEGT. The CDR3 is 10 residues long. The CDR3 region has the DNA TGTACCAGCTGTGCGGATACGCAGTATTTT. Residues: CTSCADTQYF.

DNA for the CDR3: TGTGCCAGCGGTACACTAGCGGGGGAATACAATGAGCAGTTCTTC. Its translation: CASGTLAGEYNEQFF. The chain recombines TRBV6-1 with TRBJ2-1; 11 nucleotides line up with TRBD2. Per germline, CDR1 MNHNS and CDR2 SASEGT. This CDR3 is 15 amino acids long. V gave up 8 bases and J gave up 4 bases; unmatched junction bases: 7.

There are many counts of this clonotype. This chain joins TRBV6-6 and TRBJ2-1; D uncertain. Germline CDR1 reads MNHNY; CDR2 reads SVGAGI (reference sequence). This CDR3 has 15 amino acids. The V gene lost 7 bases and the J gene lost 0 bases, with 13 bases spanning the gap. The chain's CDR3 is CASNPDSSSYNEQFF. The DNA for the CDR3 is TGTGCCAGCAACCCAGATTCGAGCTCCTACAATGAGCAGTTCTTC.

This clonotype was observed many times. V and J are TRBV5-1 and TRBJ2-1; the match to TRBD2 covers 12 bases. The CDR3 totals 15 residues. With V trimmed by 4 bases and J by 4 bases, 3 bases remained unmatched. The V gene's germline CDR1 is SGHRS and CDR2 YFSETQ. The CDR3 region has the DNA TGCGCCAGCAGCCTCGGGACTAGCGGGTACAATGAGCAGTTCTTC. Protein: CASSLGTSGYNEQFF.

In its sample, this clonotype was seen a few times. A read error may produce the germline difference seen at one junction end. CDR3 nucleotide sequence: TGTGCCAGCAGATCTCAGGGGTTCACTGAGGCTTTCTTT. Translated: CASRSQGFTEAFF. This chain links TRBV5-5 with TRBJ1-1, with D possibly TRBD1 on 6 matching bases. The germline V gene encodes CDR1 SGHKS and CDR2 YYEKEE (reference sequence). This CDR3 is 13 amino acids long.

As to this clonotype: A junction boundary mismatches the germline segment, possibly from a read error. The CDR3 here is CCVVGGRSPLQF. DNA of the CDR3: TGCTGCGTTGTGGGGGGTCGGTCACCCCTCCAATTT. The gene calls are TRBV29-1 and TRBJ1-6, with a possible D match to TRBD1 (5 bases). CDR3 length equals 12 residues. Looked up from germline, CDR1 is SQVTM and CDR2 is ANQGSEA.

Note on this clonotype: No conserved phenylalanine or tryptophan ends this CDR3, so it is likely a read error. The J gene is TRBJ2-7, the V gene TRBV28; TRBD2 is a possible D gene (6 bases). Per the germline V gene, CDR1 is MDHEN and CDR2 is SYDVKM. Trimming left V 7 bases short and J 7 bases short, with 20 bases between. The CDR3 is 14 residues long. CDR3 sequence reads: CASKLKGGREEQYY. The CDR3 coding sequence is TGTGCCAGCAAGTTGAAGGGAGGCCGGGAGGAGCAGTACTAC.

This clonotype has ten or more counts. The chain employs TRBV20-1 and TRBJ2-1, with 8 bases fitting TRBD2. This CDR3 is built from 14 residues. Germline V CDR1 and CDR2: DFQATT, SNEGSKA (reference sequence). J gave up 0 bases and V 6 bases, and 4 bases lay outside the gene matches. The CDR3 nucleotides read TGCAGTGCCTACACTAGCGGCTCCTACAATGAGCAGTTCTTC. Translated, it gives CSAYTSGSYNEQFF.

Note on this clonotype: An end of the junction differs from the germline gene, which may be a read error. The J gene is TRBJ1-1, the V gene TRBV6-5; D might be TRBD1 (6 bases). The CDR3 is 15 residues long. CDR1 is MNHEY, CDR2 SVGAGI, per germline. The CDR3 loop reads CASRTGTRLVTEAFF. As DNA, the CDR3 is TGTGCTAGCAGAACCGGGACAAGGTTGGTCACTGAAGCTTTCTTT.

Worth noting for this clonotype: Its ends do not fully match the called genes, so a read error is possible. V is TRBV11-2 and J is TRBJ2-1, with D maybe TRBD1 (6 bases). Germline values: CDR1 SGHAT, CDR2 FQNNGV. This CDR3 is 15 amino acids long. This CDR3 is CASHIQGQPYNEQFF. In DNA form, the CDR3 reads TGTGCCAGCCACATACAGGGACAACCATACAATGAGCAGTTCTTT.

About this clonotype itself: A much bigger clone sits one base away, suggesting this may be a read error. V and J are TRBV7-8 and TRBJ2-7; 8 nucleotides agree with TRBD2. The germline V gene encodes CDR1 SGHVS and CDR2 FQNEAQ. The trim removed 8 bases at V and 3 bases at J, leaving 12 bases unmatched. The CDR3 covers 15 residues. The CDR3 DNA reads TGTGCCAGCGTATCCGAGACTAGCGTCATCTACGAGCAGTACTTC. As protein: CASVSETSVIYEQYF. Full variable domain (rest looked up from reference TRBV7-8 and TRBJ2-7): GAGVSQSPRYKVAKRGQDVALRCDPISGHVSLFWYQQALGQGPEFLTYFQNEAQLDKSGLPSDRFFAERPEGSVSTLKIQRTQQEDSAVYLCASVSETSVIYEQYFGPGTRLTVT.

Remarks on this clonotype: The junction shows a germline mismatch at one end, possibly a read error. The rearrangement links TRBV6-1 to TRBJ1-2; 10 bases are shared with TRBD1. Germline V CDR1 and CDR2: MNHNS, SASEGT. The CDR3 length is 14 residues. Here the CDR3 reads CASSEGTGVYDYTF. In DNA, the CDR3 is TGTGCCAGTAGCGAAGGGACAGGGGTTTATGACTACACCTTC.

With regard to this clonotype: An end of the junction does not agree with germline; a read error may underlie this. This chain uses TRBV11-3 with TRBJ2-1, with TRBD2 identical over 13 bases. The length of the CDR3 is 17 residues. Germline CDR1 is SGHNT and CDR2 is YENEEA. CDR3 nucleotide sequence: TGTGCCAGCAGCATCCTAGGGACTAGCGGGGACTACAATGAGCTGTTTTTC. Translating gives CASSILGTSGDYNELFF.

Of note for this clonotype: A junction boundary mismatches the germline segment, possibly from a read error. The chain is built from TRBV10-1 and TRBJ2-2; the D gene is possibly TRBD2 (6 bases). The germline V gene encodes CDR1 WNHNN and CDR2 SYGVQD (reference sequence). The CDR3 length is 15 residues. The CDR3 here is CASSAGRSNTGELFF. The DNA for the CDR3 is TGCGCAAGCAGTGCAGGGAGGTCGAACACCGGGGAGCTGTTTTTT.

V gene TRBV29-1 combines with J gene TRBJ1-1; D might be TRBD1 (6 bases). This CDR3 has 14 residues. Looked up from germline, CDR1 is SQVTM and CDR2 is ANQGSEA. The CDR3 here is CSGIIDRWNTEAFF. In DNA form, the CDR3 reads TGCAGTGGCATAATCGACAGGTGGAACACTGAAGCTTTCTTT.

With respect to this clonotype: A much larger clone sits a single nucleotide away, making a read error possible. This rearrangement joins TRBV5-6 to TRBJ2-5; D is uncertain. Germline CDR1 SGHDT, CDR2 YYEEEE. V was trimmed by 4 bases and J by 2 bases, leaving 12 bases between them. The CDR3 totals 14 residues. The CDR3 sequence: CASSLQLIQETQYF. DNA for the CDR3: TGTGCCAGCAGCCTACAACTCATACAAGAGACCCAGTACTTC.

As to this clonotype: This likely comes from a read error, as the CDR3 has no conserved phenylalanine or tryptophan at its end. The genes are TRBV11-2 and TRBJ2-1, with a tentative D call TRBD2 (6 bases). Trimming stripped 2 bases from V and 13 bases from J, with 30 bases between. Germline V lookup: CDR1 SGHAT, CDR2 FQNNGV. The CDR3 is made up of 18 amino acids. CDR3 nucleotides: TGTGCCAGCAGCTTACATATGCGGGACTGGGCCTCCTACAACGATCAGTTCATC. Encoded protein: CASSLHMRDWASYNDQFI.